The sequence of this T cell receptor beta chain was determined in a study of cytomegalovirus exposure and HLA in healthy donors. With 60 Vbeta and 13 Jbeta primers, the PCR was carried out. The repertoire was sequenced with immunoSEQ multiplex PCR; TCRdb's copy has only in-frame clones and lacks some. Of hundreds of thousands of clones in the sample, approximately 78% were seen once. Germline assignment: CDR1 SNHLY and CDR2 FYNNEI. CDR3 length equals 14 residues. This clone was picked up one time. A junction boundary mismatches the germline segment, possibly from a read error. The chain employs TRBV2 and TRBJ1-3; perhaps TRBD1 as D (5 bases). The sample taken for sequencing was PBMCs. The TCR comes from a boy between 10 and 17 years old in good health and CMV-seronegative. The CDR3 sequence is CAGSGHSSGNTIYF. CDR3 DNA sequence: TGTGCCGGCAGTGGACATAGCTCTGGAAACACCATATATTTT.